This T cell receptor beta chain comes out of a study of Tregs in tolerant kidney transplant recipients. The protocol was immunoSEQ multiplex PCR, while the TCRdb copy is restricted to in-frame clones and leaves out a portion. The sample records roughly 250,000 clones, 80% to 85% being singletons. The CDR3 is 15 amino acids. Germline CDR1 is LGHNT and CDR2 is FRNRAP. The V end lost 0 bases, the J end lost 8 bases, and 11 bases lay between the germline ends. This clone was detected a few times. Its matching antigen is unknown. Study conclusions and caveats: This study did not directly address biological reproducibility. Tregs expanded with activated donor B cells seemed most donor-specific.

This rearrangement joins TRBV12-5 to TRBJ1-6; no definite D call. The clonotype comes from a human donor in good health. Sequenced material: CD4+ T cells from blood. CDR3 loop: CASGLVLFGDSPLHF. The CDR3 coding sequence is TGTGCTAGTGGTTTGGTACTATTCGGGGATTCACCCCTCCACTTT.